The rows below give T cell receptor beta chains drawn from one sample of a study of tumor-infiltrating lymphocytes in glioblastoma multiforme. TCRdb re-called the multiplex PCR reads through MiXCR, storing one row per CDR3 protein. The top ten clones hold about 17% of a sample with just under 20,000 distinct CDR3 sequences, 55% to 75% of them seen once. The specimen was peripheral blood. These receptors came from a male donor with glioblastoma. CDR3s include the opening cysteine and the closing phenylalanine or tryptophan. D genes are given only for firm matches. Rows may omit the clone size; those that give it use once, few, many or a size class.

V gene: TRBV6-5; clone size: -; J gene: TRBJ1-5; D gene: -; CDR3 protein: CDSSPTGVSNQPQHF; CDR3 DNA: TGTGACAGCAGCCCCACGGGGGTTAGCAATCAGCCCCAGCATTTT
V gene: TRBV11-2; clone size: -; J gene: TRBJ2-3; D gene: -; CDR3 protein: CASIPQNAYTQYF; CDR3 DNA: TGTGCCAGCATCCCCCAGAACGCATATACGCAGTATTTC
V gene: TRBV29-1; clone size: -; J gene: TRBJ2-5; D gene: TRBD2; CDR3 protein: CSVAGSGGGETQYF; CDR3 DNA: TGCAGCGTTGCCGGTAGCGGGGGGGGGGAGACCCAGTACTTC
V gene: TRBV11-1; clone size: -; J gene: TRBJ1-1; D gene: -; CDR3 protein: CASSLDGLNTEAFF; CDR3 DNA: TGTGCCAGCAGCTTAGACGGATTGAACACTGAAGCCTTCTTT
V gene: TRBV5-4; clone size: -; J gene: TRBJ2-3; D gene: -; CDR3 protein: CVSNFETTDTQYF; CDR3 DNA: TGTGTCAGCAACTTTGAGACCACAGATACGCAGTATTTT
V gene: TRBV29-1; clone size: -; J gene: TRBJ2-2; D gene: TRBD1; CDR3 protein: CSVAPGQGAGELFF; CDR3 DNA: TGCAGCGTTGCGCCGGGACAGGGGGCCGGGGAGCTGTTTTTT
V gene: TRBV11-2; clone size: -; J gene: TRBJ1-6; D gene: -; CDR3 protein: CASSHWESPLNF; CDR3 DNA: TGTGCCAGCAGCCATTGGGAGTCACCCCTCAACTTT
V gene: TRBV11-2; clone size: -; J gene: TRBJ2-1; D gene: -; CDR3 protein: CASSLDRETQFF; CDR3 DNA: TGTGCCAGCAGCTTAGATAGGGAGACCCAGTTCTTC
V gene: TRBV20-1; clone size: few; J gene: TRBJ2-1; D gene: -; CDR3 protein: CSARDQGRGGGNEQFF; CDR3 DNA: TGCAGTGCTAGAGATCAGGGGCGGGGCGGCGGCAATGAGCAGTTCTTC
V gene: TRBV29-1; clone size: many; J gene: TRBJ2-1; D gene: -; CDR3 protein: CSVDRVGDEQFF; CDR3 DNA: TGCAGCGTTGACAGGGTCGGTGATGAGCAGTTCTTC
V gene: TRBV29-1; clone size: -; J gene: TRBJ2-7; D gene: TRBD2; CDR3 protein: CSVEVGRERPF; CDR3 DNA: TGCAGCGTTGAAGTGGGGAGGGAGCGCCCTTTC
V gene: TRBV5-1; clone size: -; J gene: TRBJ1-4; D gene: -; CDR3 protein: CASSLQGGVANEKLFF; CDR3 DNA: TGCGCCAGCAGCCTACAAGGGGGGGTTGCTAATGAAAAACTGTTTTTT
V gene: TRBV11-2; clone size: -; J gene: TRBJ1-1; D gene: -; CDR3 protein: CASSLGTLDTEALF; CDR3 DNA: TGTGCCAGCAGCCTCGGGACACTGGACACTGAGGCTTTGTTT
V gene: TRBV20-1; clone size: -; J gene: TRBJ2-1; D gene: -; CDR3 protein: CSAAGLAYNEQFF; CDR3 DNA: TGCAGTGCCGCCGGGCTAGCGTACAATGAGCAGTTCTTC
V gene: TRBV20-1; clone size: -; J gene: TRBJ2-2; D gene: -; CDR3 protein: CSPRDSGPNAGELFF; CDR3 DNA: TGCAGTCCTAGAGACAGCGGACCGAACGCCGGGGAGCTGTTTTTT
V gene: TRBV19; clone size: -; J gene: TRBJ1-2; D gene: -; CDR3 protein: CASSIWRIGSTPNYGYTF; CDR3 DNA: TGTGCCAGTAGTATCTGGAGGATAGGTTCAACACCGAACTATGGCTACACCTTC
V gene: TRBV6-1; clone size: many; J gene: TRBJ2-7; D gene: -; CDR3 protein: CASSVGNSYEQYF; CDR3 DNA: TGTGCCAGCAGTGTTGGGAACTCCTACGAGCAGTACTTC
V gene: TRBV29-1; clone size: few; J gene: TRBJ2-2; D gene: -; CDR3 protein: CSGWHRANTGELFF; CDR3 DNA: TGCAGCGGATGGCACAGAGCTAACACCGGGGAGCTGTTTTTT
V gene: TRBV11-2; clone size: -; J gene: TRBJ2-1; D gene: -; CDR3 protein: CASSLESSMGRDQFF; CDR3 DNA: TGTGCCAGCAGCTTAGAGTCTAGCATGGGCCGTGACCAGTTCTTC
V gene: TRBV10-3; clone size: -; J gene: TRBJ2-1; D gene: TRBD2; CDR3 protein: CATYPGLAADEQFF; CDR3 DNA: TGTGCCACCTACCCGGGACTAGCAGCGGATGAGCAGTTCTTC
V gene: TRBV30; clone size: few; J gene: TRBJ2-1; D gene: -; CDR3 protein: CAWTLTTHTDEQLF; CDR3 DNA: TGTGCCTGGACCCTCACGACACACACCGATGAGCAGCTCTTC
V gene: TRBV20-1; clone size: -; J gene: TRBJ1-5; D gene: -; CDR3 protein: CSAGTQGSVNQPQHF; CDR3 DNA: TGCAGTGCGGGAACTCAGGGTTCGGTCAATCAGCCCCAGCATTTT
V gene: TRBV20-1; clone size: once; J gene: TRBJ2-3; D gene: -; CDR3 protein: CSPLIGEGTHTQYF; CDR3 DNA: TGCAGTCCCCTTATAGGGGAAGGGACACATACGCAGTATTTT
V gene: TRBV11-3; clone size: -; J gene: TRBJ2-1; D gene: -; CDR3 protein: CASSFPDITYNEQFF; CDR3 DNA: TGTGCCAGCAGCTTTCCGGACATTACCTACAATGAGCAGTTCTTC
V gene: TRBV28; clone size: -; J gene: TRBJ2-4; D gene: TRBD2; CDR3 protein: CASSSGLADLAKNIQYF; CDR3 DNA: TGTGCCAGCAGTTCGGGACTAGCGGACCTAGCCAAAAACATTCAGTACTTC
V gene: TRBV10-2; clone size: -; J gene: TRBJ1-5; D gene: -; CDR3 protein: CASSRETGTRQHF; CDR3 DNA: TGCGCCAGCAGCAGGGAGACAGGCACGCGACAACATTTT
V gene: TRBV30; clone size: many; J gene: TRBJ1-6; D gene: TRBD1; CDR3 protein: CAWSWGQGTPTLHF; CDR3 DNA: TGTGCCTGGAGTTGGGGACAGGGGACTCCAACCCTCCACTTT
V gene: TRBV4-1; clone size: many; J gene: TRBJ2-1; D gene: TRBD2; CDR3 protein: CASSQLAGSYNEQFF; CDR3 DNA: TGCGCCAGCAGCCAACTAGCGGGGTCCTACAATGAGCAGTTCTTC
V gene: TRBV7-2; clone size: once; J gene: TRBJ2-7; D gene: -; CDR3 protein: CASSFQVSPSEQYF; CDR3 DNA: TGTGCCAGCAGCTTCCAGGTATCCCCTTCCGAGCAGTACTTC
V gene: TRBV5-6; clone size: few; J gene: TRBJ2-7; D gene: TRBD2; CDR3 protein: CASSLRLAGATYEQYF; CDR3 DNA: TGTGCCAGCAGCTTAAGACTAGCGGGTGCCACCTACGAGCAGTACTTC
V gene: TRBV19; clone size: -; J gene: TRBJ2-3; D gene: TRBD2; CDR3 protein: CASSPGLADYTDTQYF; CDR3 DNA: TGTGCCAGTAGTCCGGGACTAGCGGATTACACAGATACGCAGTATTTT
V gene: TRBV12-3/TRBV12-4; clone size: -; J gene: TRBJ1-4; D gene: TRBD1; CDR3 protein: CASSGDSFLLFF; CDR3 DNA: TGTGCCAGCAGCGGGGACAGTTTTCTACTGTTTTTT
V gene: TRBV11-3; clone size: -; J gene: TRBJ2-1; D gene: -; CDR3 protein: CASSYLANNKQFF; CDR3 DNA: TGTGCCAGCAGCTACTTGGCGAACAATAAGCAGTTCTTC
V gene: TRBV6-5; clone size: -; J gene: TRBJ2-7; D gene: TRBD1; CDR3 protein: CASSPLRDSSYEQYF; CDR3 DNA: TGTGCCAGCAGTCCCCTCCGGGACAGCTCCTACGAGCAGTACTTC
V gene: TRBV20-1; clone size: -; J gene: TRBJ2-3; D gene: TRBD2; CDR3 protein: CSATDISGGGQVSRDTDTQYF; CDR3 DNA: TGCAGTGCTACTGACATTAGCGGGGGCGGCCAAGTTTCACGGGACACAGATACGCAGTATTTT
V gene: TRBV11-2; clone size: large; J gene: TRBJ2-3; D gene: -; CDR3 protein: CASSLGVDTQYF; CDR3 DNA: TGTGCCAGCAGCTTAGGTGTTGATACGCAGTATTTT
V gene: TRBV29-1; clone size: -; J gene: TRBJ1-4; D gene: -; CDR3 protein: CSVQGEEGGEKLFF; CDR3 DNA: TGCAGCGTCCAAGGGGAGGAAGGTGGAGAAAAACTGTTTTTT
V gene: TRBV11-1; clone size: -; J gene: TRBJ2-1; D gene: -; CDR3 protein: CACSPRGGYNEQFF; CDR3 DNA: TGTGCCTGCAGCCCAAGGGGGGGATACAATGAGCAGTTCTTC
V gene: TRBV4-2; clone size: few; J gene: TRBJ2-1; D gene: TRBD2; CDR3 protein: CASSLPSRGVSNEQFF; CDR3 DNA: TGTGCCAGCAGCCTACCCTCGCGGGGGGTCAGTAATGAGCAGTTCTTC
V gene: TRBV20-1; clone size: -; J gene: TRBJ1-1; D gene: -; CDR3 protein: CSAKWGESNTEAFF; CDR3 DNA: TGCAGTGCTAAGTGGGGGGAGTCGAACACTGAAGCTTTCTTT
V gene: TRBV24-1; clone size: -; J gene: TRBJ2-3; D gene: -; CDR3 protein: CATSDLGRGTQYF; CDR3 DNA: TGTGCCACCAGTGATTTGGGCAGGGGAACGCAGTATTTT
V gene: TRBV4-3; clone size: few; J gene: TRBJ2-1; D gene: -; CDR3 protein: CASSPSRGPNNEQFF; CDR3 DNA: TGCGCCAGCAGCCCTAGCCGCGGTCCCAACAATGAGCAGTTCTTC